The 3 T cell receptor beta chains in this list originate from one sample, sequenced in a study of response to subunit inactivated influenza vaccine (dated by TCRdb to between 2018 and 2020). Receptor libraries were prepared by RT-PCR. The sequencer listed for this sample is Illumina HiSeq 2500. The public reads were reprocessed in TCRdb via fastp at Q25 and MiXCR, keeping in-frame beta chains. Each entry is one CDR3 protein sequence, shown with its most common DNA and genes. The sample table contains hundreds of thousands of distinct CDR3 sequences; only one count was recorded for approximately 14% of them. More than 9% of the sample is held by the ten biggest clonotypes. The material sequenced was PBMCs from blood, taken about 13 days after vaccination. These receptor sequences come from a man aged 50 to 59 who received an inactivated influenza vaccine. Donor details come from another sample of the same person, matched by shared clones.

This clonotype was detected a few times. This chain connects TRBV7-8 to TRBJ2-5; D perhaps matches TRBD2 (5 bases). Trimming shortened V by 6 bases and J by 5 bases, and 13 bases separated the two germline ends. Germline V lookup: CDR1 SGHVS, CDR2 FQNEAQ. The CDR3 is made up of 13 amino acids. The CDR3 sequence: CASRRIGEETQYF. The CDR3 nucleotides are TGTGCCAGCAGGCGAATCGGGGAGGAGACCCAGTACTTC.

This chain connects TRBV29-1 to TRBJ1-2; D remains unclear. Trimming stripped 5 bases from V and 4 bases from J, with 17 bases between. Germline V gives CDR1 SQVTM, CDR2 ANQGSEA. The CDR3 totals 14 residues. The CDR3 region has the DNA TGCAGCGTTTCGTCCCCAGAGAGCTTCTATGGCTACACCTTC. Amino acids: CSVSSPESFYGYTF.

The V call is TRBV15, the J call TRBJ2-5; TRBD2 agrees at 13 bases. This CDR3 contains 16 residues. Germline V gene sequence: CDR1 LNHNV, CDR2 YYDKDF (reference sequence). The J segment lost 4 bases and the V segment lost 3 bases, leaving 5 bases of the junction unmatched. The CDR3 loop is CATSRGGLAGAETQYF. The CDR3 nucleotides are TGTGCCACCAGCAGGGGAGGACTAGCGGGAGCAGAGACCCAGTACTTC.